This T cell receptor beta chain was retrieved from a study of identical twins. TCRdb reprocessed the 5' RACE reads with MiXCR, giving one entry per CDR3 protein. The data hold 1.5 million to 2 million distinct CDR3 sequences, with about 32% observed a single time. V lost 5 bases, J lost 7 bases, and 24 bases lay in between. CDR3 length equals 16 residues. CDR1 SGDLS and CDR2 YYNGEE come from the germline V gene. The sequencing sample was made of cord blood. The origin of this receptor is a newborn girl in good health. The chain carries TRBV9 and TRBJ2-5; D is perhaps TRBD1 (6 bases). Here the CDR3 DNA reads TGTGCCAGCAGTCCGGGACACCAGAACCTCGGAGTGACCCAGTACTTC. Protein: CASSPGHQNLGVTQYF.